The clone carrying this TCR beta chain has only one observation. Its antigen is not known. Only in-frame clones appear in the TCRdb table, and some are missing; sequencing was by immunoSEQ multiplex PCR. The sample contains 85,000 to 130,000 clones, 85% to 90% of which appear only once. The entry originates in a study of T cell responses to AZD1222 COVID-19 vaccine. As for the study in general: Pooled together were second doses at about 4 or about 12 weeks.

Study-level points and caveats: The span of vaccine-associated CD4 TCRs extended across spike, with dominance at 160-218 and 743-854. Females made up more of the donors, who were largely white British, and clonal diversity may have come out too low. In all cases, repertoires were sampled only after the peak T cell response.

Sequenced here: peripheral blood, sampled on day 0 of AZD1222 vaccination. The source of this sequence is an adult in good health.

The CDR3 DNA follows: TGTGCCAGCAGTTACAGGATTAGGCAGAACACTGAAGCTTTCTTT. Translated: CASSYRIRQNTEAFF. The V and J genes are TRBV6-2 or TRBV6-3 and TRBJ1-1; the D is unclear. V lost 2 bases and J lost 1, with 11 bases in between. The CDR3 is made up of 15 amino acids. In germline, CDR1 is MNHEY, CDR2 SVGEGT.